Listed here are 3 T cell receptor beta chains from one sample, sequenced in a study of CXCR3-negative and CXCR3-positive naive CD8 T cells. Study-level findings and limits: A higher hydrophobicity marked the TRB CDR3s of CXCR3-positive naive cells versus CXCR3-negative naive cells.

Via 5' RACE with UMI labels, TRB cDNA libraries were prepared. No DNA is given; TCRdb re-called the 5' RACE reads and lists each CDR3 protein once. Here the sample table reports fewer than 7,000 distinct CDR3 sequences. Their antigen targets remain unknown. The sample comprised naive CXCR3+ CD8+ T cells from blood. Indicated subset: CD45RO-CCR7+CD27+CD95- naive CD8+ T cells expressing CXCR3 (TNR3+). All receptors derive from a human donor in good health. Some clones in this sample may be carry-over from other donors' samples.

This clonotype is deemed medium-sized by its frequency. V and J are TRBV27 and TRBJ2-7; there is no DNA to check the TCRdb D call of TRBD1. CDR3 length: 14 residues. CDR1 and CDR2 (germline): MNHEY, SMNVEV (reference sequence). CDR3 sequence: CASSFGTGGYEQYF.

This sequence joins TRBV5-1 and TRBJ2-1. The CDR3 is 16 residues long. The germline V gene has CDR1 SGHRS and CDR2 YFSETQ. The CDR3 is CASSFVGIPSYNEQFF.

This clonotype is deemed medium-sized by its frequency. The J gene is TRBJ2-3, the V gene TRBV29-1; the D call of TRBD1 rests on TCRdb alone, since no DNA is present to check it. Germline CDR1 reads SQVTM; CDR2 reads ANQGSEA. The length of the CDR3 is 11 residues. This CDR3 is CSAPKGDTQYF.